This TCR beta chain was observed in a study of cytomegalovirus exposure and HLA in healthy donors. The PCR made use of 60 Vbeta and 13 Jbeta primers. Method: immunoSEQ multiplex PCR; TCRdb's copy keeps in-frame clones and lacks some. The top ten hold 4% to 6% of the sample, which has about 140,000 clones, more than 70% seen once. V was pared by 5 bases and J by 1 base, with 5 bases of the junction left unmatched. This CDR3 contains 16 residues. Germline loops: CDR1 PRHDT, CDR2 FYEKMQ (reference sequence). This sequence joins TRBV13 and TRBJ2-2, with 9 bases lining up with TRBD2. Source material: PBMCs. The sequence derives from a woman aged 50 to 60 in good health and CMV-seronegative. In DNA, the CDR3 is TGTGCCAGCAGCCCGACTAGCGGTATGAACACCGGGGAGCTGTTTTTT. This codes for CASSPTSGMNTGELFF. Variable domain in full (rest from reference TRBV13 and TRBJ2-2): AAGVIQSPRHLIKEKRETATLKCYPIPRHDTVYWYQQGPGQDPQFLISFYEKMQSDKGSIPDRFSAQQFSDYHSELNMSSLELGDSALYFCASSPTSGMNTGELFFGEGSRLTVL.